This T cell receptor beta chain is from a study of CD8 T cells in ankylosing spondylitis. General study findings and limits: Blood from ankylosing spondylitis patients appeared to carry a characteristic eight-variant TCR beta motif. Reportedly, significant enrichment of disease-linked clones occurred in matched ankylosing spondylitis synovial fluid.

A quantitative 5'-RACE method, one with molecular barcodes, was used to make TCR beta libraries. Each CDR3 protein is one row after TCRdb ran MiXCR on the 5' RACE reads. The sample lists 200,000 to 250,000 distinct CDR3 sequences, roughly a tenth occurring once. In regard to this clonotype: The antigen is not known.

CDR3 size: 16 residues. V lost 6 bases and J lost 0, with 14 bases in between. What was sequenced was blood, either unsorted or a sorted T cell fraction (not recorded which). The rearrangement links TRBV12-3 or TRBV12-4 to TRBJ2-2; D unclear. This receptor was taken from a male donor with ankylosing spondylitis or in good health (not recorded which). This chain's CDR3 is CASSPTGPANTGELFF. CDR3 in DNA: TGTGCCAGCAGCCCAACCGGGCCCGCGAACACCGGGGAGCTGTTTTTT.